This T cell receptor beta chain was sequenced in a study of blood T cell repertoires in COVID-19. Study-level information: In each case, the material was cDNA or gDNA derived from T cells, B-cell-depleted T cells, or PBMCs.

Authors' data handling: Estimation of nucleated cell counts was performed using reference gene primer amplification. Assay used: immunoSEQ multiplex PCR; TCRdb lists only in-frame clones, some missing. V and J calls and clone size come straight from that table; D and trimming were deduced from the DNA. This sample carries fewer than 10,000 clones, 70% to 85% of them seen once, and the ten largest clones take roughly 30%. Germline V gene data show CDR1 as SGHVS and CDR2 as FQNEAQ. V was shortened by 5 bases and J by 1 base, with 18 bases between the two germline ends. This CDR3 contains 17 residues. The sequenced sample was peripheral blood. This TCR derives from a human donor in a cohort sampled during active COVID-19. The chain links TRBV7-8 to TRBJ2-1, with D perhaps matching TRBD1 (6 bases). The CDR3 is CASSHGGAGRSYNEQFF. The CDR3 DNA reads TGTGCCAGCAGCCATGGGGGCGCAGGCCGATCCTACAATGAGCAGTTCTTC.